This T cell receptor beta chain stems from a study of blood T cell repertoires in COVID-19. Overall study: COVID-19 samples collected from the United States, Italy and Spain covered acute and convalescent phases. PBMCs, B-cell-depleted T cells, or T cells were the source of the cDNA or gDNA that made up the material.

The CDR3 is 11 residues long. V lost 3 bases and J lost 4, with 3 bases in between. CDR1 is SGHNT and CDR2 is YYREEE in the germline V gene (reference sequence). The Seattle patients, enrolled during active infection, were followed longitudinally. As handled by the study authors: The assay estimated nucleated cells by amplifying reference gene primers. This table comes from immunoSEQ multiplex PCR, and its TCRdb copy is limited to in-frame clones, with some not included. The D gene and trimming were derived from the DNA, and the V and J assignments and clone size from that table. The sample holds about 270,000 clones, approximately 85% seen once.

This receptor was obtained from a woman of 80 years or more with COVID-19, enrolled during active disease. The chain recombines TRBV5-4 with TRBJ2-3; D gene uncertain. The source material was peripheral blood. The DNA of the CDR3 is TGTGCCAGCAGCTCGGCAGATACGCAGTATTTT. Translated: CASSSADTQYF.